This TCR beta chain originates from a study of identical twins. The junction had 9 bases not matched to a gene; V was cut back by 5 bases and J by 7 bases. Germline V gene lookup returns CDR1 SGHDN and CDR2 FVKESK. This CDR3 is built from 16 residues. This clonotype turned up a few times. The antigen remains undetermined. TCRdb redid the calling of the 5' RACE reads with MiXCR, one entry per CDR3 protein. Of about 340,000 distinct CDR3 sequences listed, 9% to 15% are singletons. With no exceptions, donors were healthy Caucasians. General study findings and limits: Some out-of-frame alpha sequences were shared by twins, and these showed excess low generation probability. Partly confounded zero-insertion analyses could result from invariant MAIT and iNKT cells.

These records were also assigned to another study, of yellow fever vaccine responses in identical twins.

This clonotype was obtained from a young woman in good health. The V and J genes are TRBV14 and TRBJ1-6; 9 nucleotides align to TRBD1. The sequenced sample was CD8+ T cells sorted from blood. The CDR3 sequence: CASSSRDRDLNSPLHF. The CDR3 DNA sequence: TGTGCCAGCAGCTCCCGGGACAGGGATCTAAATTCACCCCTCCACTTT.